The sequence of this T cell receptor (beta chain) was determined in a study of cytomegalovirus exposure and HLA in healthy donors. Profiling relied on immunoSEQ multiplex PCR, and the TCRdb table lists in-frame clones only, not all of them. Of a few hundred thousand clones in the sample, 65% to 85% were seen once. The CDR3 spans 12 residues. Germline assignment: CDR1 SNHLY and CDR2 FYNNEI. The V and J ends lost 11 bases and 4 bases respectively, with 14 bases between them. This chain uses TRBV2 with TRBJ1-2; D remains ambiguous. Sequenced material: PBMCs. This sequence was found in a woman in her twenties or thirties in good health and CMV-seropositive. This CDR3 is CAGRANLYGYTF. Here the CDR3 DNA reads TGTGCCGGGAGGGCGAATCTCTATGGCTACACCTTC.